This TCR beta chain emerged from a study of cytomegalovirus exposure and HLA in healthy donors. About the research overall: Prior work identified 117 million unique TCR beta sequences in some 200 million T cells. Study findings and constraints: Reportedly, HLA-A and HLA-B alleles of most subjects were accurately predicted from TCR beta. Diagnosis of cytomegalovirus status made by the classifier reportedly showed high specificity and sensitivity. TCR sequences were mostly rare, though some public TCRs occurred in many donors.

Vbeta (60) and Jbeta (13) primers were used in the PCR. TCRdb's copy holds only in-frame clones and misses some; the assay was immunoSEQ multiplex PCR. The table has over 150,000 clones, 70% to 75% seen once; the top ten hold over 2.5%. The V gene end was trimmed by 5 bases and the J gene end by 5 bases; junction bases not matched to a gene: 3. From germline, CDR1 is SNHLY and CDR2 FYNNEI. CDR3 length: 13 residues. A few counts support this clone. Its specificity is unknown. The sample comprised PBMCs. This TCR came from a male donor in good health and CMV-seronegative. V is TRBV2 and J is TRBJ1-1; 9 positions agree with TRBD1. Written as DNA, the CDR3 is TGTGCCAGCAGTCTTGGACAGGGGACTGAAGCTTTCTTT. Protein product: CASSLGQGTEAFF.